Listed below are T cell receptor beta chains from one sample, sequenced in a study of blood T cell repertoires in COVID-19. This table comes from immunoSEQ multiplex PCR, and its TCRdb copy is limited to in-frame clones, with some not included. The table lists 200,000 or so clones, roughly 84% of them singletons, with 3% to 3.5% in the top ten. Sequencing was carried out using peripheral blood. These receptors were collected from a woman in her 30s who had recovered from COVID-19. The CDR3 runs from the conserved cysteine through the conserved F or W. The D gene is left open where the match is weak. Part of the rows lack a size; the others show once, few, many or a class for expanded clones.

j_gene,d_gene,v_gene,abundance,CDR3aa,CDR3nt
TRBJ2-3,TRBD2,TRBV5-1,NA,CASSPRLAGGRDTQYF,TGCGCCAGCAGCCCGAGGCTAGCGGGAGGTAGAGATACGCAGTATTTT
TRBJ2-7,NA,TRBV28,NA,CASRSGQSYEQYF,TGTGCCAGCAGGTCGGGACAATCCTACGAGCAGTACTTC
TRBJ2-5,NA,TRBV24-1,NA,CATSDPERNSVVETQYF,TGTGCCACCAGTGATCCCGAGCGCAACTCGGTTGTAGAGACCCAGTACTTC
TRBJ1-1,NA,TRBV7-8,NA,CASSLAPRVAEAFF,TGTGCCAGCAGCTTAGCCCCGAGGGTCGCTGAAGCTTTCTTT
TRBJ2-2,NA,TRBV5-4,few,CASSTQGTTGELFF,TGTGCCAGCAGCACTCAGGGAACCACCGGGGAGCTGTTTTTT
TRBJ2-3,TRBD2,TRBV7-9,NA,CASSLEGAGGRTDTQYF,TGTGCCAGCAGCTTAGAAGGAGCGGGAGGGCGCACAGATACGCAGTATTTT
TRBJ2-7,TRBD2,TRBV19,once,CASRTSGYRPSYEQYF,TGTGCCAGCCGGACTAGCGGGTACCGGCCTTCCTACGAGCAGTACTTC
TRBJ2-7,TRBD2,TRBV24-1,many,CATSDQTTSGIHEQYF,TGTGCCACCAGTGACCAAACCACTAGCGGGATCCACGAGCAGTACTTC
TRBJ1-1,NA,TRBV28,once,CASIPAGAGNTEAFF,TGTGCCAGCATTCCGGCAGGGGCAGGGAACACTGAAGCTTTCTTT
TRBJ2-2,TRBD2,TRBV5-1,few,CASTSGNTGELFF,TGCGCCAGTACTAGCGGAAACACCGGGGAGCTGTTTTTT
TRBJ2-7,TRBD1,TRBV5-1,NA,CASSLGTGAGEQYF,TGCGCCAGCAGCTTAGGGACAGGGGCGGGGGAGCAGTACTTC
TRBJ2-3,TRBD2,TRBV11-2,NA,CASSLERPTRGREGLDTQYF,TGTGCCAGCAGCTTAGAACGACCAACTAGGGGGCGGGAGGGCCTCGATACGCAGTATTTT
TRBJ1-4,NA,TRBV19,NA,CASNSPPGGGEKLFF,TGTGCCAGTAACTCCCCGCCCGGGGGAGGAGAAAAACTGTTTTTT
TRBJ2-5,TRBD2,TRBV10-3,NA,CAITRTSGSLRETQYF,TGTGCCATCACCCGGACTAGCGGGAGTTTAAGGGAGACCCAGTACTTC
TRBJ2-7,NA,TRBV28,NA,CASSFPGAPYEQYF,TGTGCCAGCAGTTTCCCGGGAGCCCCCTACGAGCAGTACTTC
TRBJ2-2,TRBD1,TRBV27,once,CASSKDRVGFAGELFF,TGTGCCAGCAGCAAGGACAGGGTGGGGTTTGCCGGGGAGCTGTTTTTT
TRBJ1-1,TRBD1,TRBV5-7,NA,CASRDRRYTEAFF,TGTGCCAGCAGGGACAGGCGGTACACTGAAGCTTTCTTT
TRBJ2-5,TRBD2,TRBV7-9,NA,CASSVPFAGGGETQYF,TGTGCCAGCAGCGTACCGTTTGCGGGAGGGGGGGAGACCCAGTACTTC
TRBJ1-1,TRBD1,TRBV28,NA,CASSPPTGTYTEAFF,TGTGCCAGCAGCCCACCGACAGGGACTTACACTGAAGCTTTCTTT
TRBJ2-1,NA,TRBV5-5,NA,CASSLRPSEYNEQFF,TGTGCCAGCAGCCTTCGACCTAGCGAGTACAATGAGCAGTTCTTC